This record covers a single TCR beta chain. These data come from a study of stem cell transplantation in POMP-related autoinflammatory disease. Germline CDR1 reads MNHNS; CDR2 reads SASEGT. Trimming took off 6 bases at V and 1 base at J, with 15 bases between the two ends. The CDR3 is 15 amino acids. The data were produced by immunoSEQ multiplex PCR, yet TCRdb's version contains in-frame clones alone and is incomplete. The sample includes roughly 6,900 clones, less than 90% of them seen just once. The chain uses TRBV6-1 and TRBJ1-1; the D gene is possibly TRBD1 (6 bases). The TCR comes from a human donor in good health. The sequenced material came from a CXCR5-defined cell subset from PBMCs. The CDR3 nucleotides read TGTGCCAGCAGCAAGAGACAGGAGAAGAACACTGAAGCTTTCTTT. It encodes CASSKRQEKNTEAFF.